The 18 T cell receptor beta chains presented below share a single source sample, sequenced in a study of blood T cell repertoires in COVID-19. TCRdb keeps only in-frame clones here, not all; method: immunoSEQ multiplex PCR. The table shows 450,000 or so clones, with 90% occurring only once. Sequenced material: PBMCs or T cells enriched from blood (not recorded which). The receptors derive from a man between 18 and 29 years old who had recovered from COVID-19.

The rearrangement links TRBV6-1 to TRBJ2-7, with D perhaps TRBD1 (5 bases). Germline V gene lookup returns CDR1 MNHNS and CDR2 SASEGT. There are 14 residues in the CDR3. Trimming removed 3 bases from V and 3 bases from J, with 12 bases in between. CDR3 sequence reads: CASSDAREGYEQYF. The CDR3 nucleotides read TGTGCCAGCAGTGACGCCAGGGAAGGCTACGAGCAGTACTTC.

This chain connects TRBV28 to TRBJ1-1; TRBD1 matches at 11 bases. J gave up 9 bases and V 5 bases, and 2 bases lay outside the gene matches. The V gene's germline CDR1 is MDHEN and CDR2 SYDVKM. The CDR3 sequence is 12 residues long. The CDR3 protein is CASSADRGQAFF. In nucleotides, the CDR3 is TGTGCCAGCAGTGCGGACAGGGGGCAAGCTTTCTTT.

The CDR3 DNA reads as TGTGCCAGTACCCCTCGACAGGGAGAGACCCAGTACTTC. This sequence encodes CASTPRQGETQYF. This chain links TRBV19 with TRBJ2-5; 7 bases are a match to TRBD1. V lost 7 bases and J lost 4; bases outside the gene matches: 6. CDR1 is LNHDA, CDR2 SQIVND, per germline (reference sequence). The CDR3 is 13 amino acids.

V usage is TRBV7-9 and J usage is TRBJ2-1, with 7 bases fitting TRBD1. Germline V gene data show CDR1 as SEHNR and CDR2 as FQNEAQ (reference sequence). V lost 8 bases to trimming and J lost 6 bases; unmatched junction nucleotides: 10. This CDR3 comprises 14 residues. CDR3 sequence reads: CASGTTGVSNEQFF. CDR3 bases: TGTGCCAGCGGCACCACAGGGGTGAGCAATGAGCAGTTCTTC.

V usage is TRBV3-1 (or the pseudogene TRBV3-2) and J usage is TRBJ1-1; D is undetermined. The CDR3 totals 12 residues. Germline V gene data show CDR1 as LGHDT and CDR2 as YNNKEL (reference sequence). Trimming cost V 2 bases and J 7 bases, with 8 bases left between them. The CDR3 DNA reads as TGTGCCAGCAGCCAAACGGGTTATGAAGCTTTCTTT. Protein sequence: CASSQTGYEAFF.

The chain links TRBV28 to TRBJ2-1; 11 positions agree with TRBD2. After removal of 7 bases from V and 8 bases from J, the junction contained 10 bases not matched to a gene. This CDR3 is 15 amino acids long. CDR1 is MDHEN, CDR2 SYDVKM, per germline. The CDR3 sequence: CASNNPGLAVDEQFF. The CDR3 nucleotides read TGTGCCAGCAACAACCCGGGACTAGCGGTCGATGAGCAGTTCTTC.

The rearrangement uses TRBV9 and TRBJ1-2, with D unresolved. With 0 bases removed from V and 1 base from J, the gap between germline ends came to 19 bases. CDR1 and CDR2 (germline): SGDLS, YYNGEE. The CDR3 spans 18 residues. This chain's CDR3 is CASSVEEGGGWVNYGYTF. The CDR3 DNA follows: TGTGCCAGCAGCGTAGAGGAGGGTGGCGGGTGGGTTAACTATGGCTACACCTTC. The entire variable domain, with the rest obtained from reference TRBV9 and TRBJ1-2, is as follows: DSGVTQTPKHLITATGQRVTLRCSPRSGDLSVYWYQQSLDQGLQFLIQYYNGEERAKGNILERFSAQQFPDLHSELNLSSLELGDSALYFCASSVEEGGGWVNYGYTFGSGTRLTVV.

The V call is TRBV7-9, the J call TRBJ2-7, with 10 bases that match TRBD1. The ends lost 6 bases at V and 6 bases at J; junction bases unmatched: 8. In germline, CDR1 is SEHNR, CDR2 FQNEAQ (reference sequence). The CDR3 consists of 14 residues. The CDR3 loop is CASSRSGTGAEQYF. CDR3 coding DNA: TGTGCCAGCAGTCGAAGCGGGACAGGGGCCGAGCAGTACTTC.

CDR3 nucleotide sequence: TGTGCCAGCTCGGGTGTAGGCAATCAGCCCCAGCATTTT. It encodes CASSGVGNQPQHF. The chain combines TRBV3-1 (or the pseudogene TRBV3-2) with TRBJ1-5; no clear D. The CDR3 is made up of 13 amino acids. Trimming left V 8 bases short and J 2 bases short, with 10 bases between. The V gene's germline CDR1 is LGHDT and CDR2 YNNKEL (reference sequence).

V gene TRBV28 combines with J gene TRBJ1-2; the D is unclear. CDR3 length: 13 residues. Germline CDR1 MDHEN, CDR2 SYDVKM. Trimming cost V 6 bases and J 6 bases, with 14 bases left between them. The CDR3: CASSSVPGDGYTF. CDR3 DNA sequence: TGTGCCAGCAGCTCAGTGCCGGGAGATGGCTACACCTTC.

The chain combines TRBV7-9 with TRBJ1-2, with a tentative D call TRBD1 (6 bases). Trimming took 2 bases from V and 2 from J, leaving 9 bases between them. The CDR3 runs to 14 residues. Germline-derived CDR1 and CDR2 are SEHNR and FQNEAQ (reference sequence). CDR3 nucleotides: TGTGCCAGCAGCTTATCGAGGGGGAACTATGGCTACACCTTC. Translated: CASSLSRGNYGYTF. The entire variable domain, with the rest obtained from reference TRBV7-9 and TRBJ1-2, is as follows: DTGVSQNPRHKITKRGQNVTFRCDPISEHNRLYWYRQTLGQGPEFLTYFQNEAQLEKSRLLSDRFSAERPKGSFSTLEIQRTEQGDSAMYLCASSLSRGNYGYTFGSGTRLTVV.

V is TRBV6-6 and J is TRBJ1-6; D remains ambiguous. Germline CDR1 is MNHNY and CDR2 is SVGAGI (reference sequence). The CDR3 sequence is 15 residues long. The V end lost 2 bases, the J end lost 8 bases, and 13 bases lay between the germline ends. CDR3 residues: CASSYQRQEDSPLHF. CDR3 sequence (DNA): TGTGCCAGCAGTTACCAACGGCAAGAGGATTCACCCCTCCACTTT.

This rearrangement joins TRBV12-3 or TRBV12-4 to TRBJ2-1; D gene ambiguous. The CDR3 extends over 13 amino acids. Trimming shortened V by 3 bases and J by 9 bases, and 12 bases separated the two germline ends. The CDR3 spells CASSFTPGLEQFF. The CDR3 nucleotides are TGTGCCAGCAGTTTTACCCCAGGCCTTGAGCAGTTCTTC.

This clone came up once. At the DNA level, this CDR3 is encoded by other sequences in the same sample as well. The genes are TRBV27 and TRBJ1-1; perhaps TRBD1 as D (5 bases). V dropped 2 bases and J dropped 5 bases, with 9 bases sitting between them. CDR1 and CDR2 from the germline V gene are MNHEY and SMNVEV (reference sequence). The CDR3 is 13 residues long. The CDR3 loop is CASSLGRATEAFF. The CDR3 nucleotides are TGTGCCAGCAGTTTAGGCAGGGCGACTGAAGCTTTCTTT.

The chain has TRBV14 and TRBJ1-3, with D uncertain. Germline V lookup: CDR1 SGHDN, CDR2 FVKESK. The CDR3 is made up of 16 amino acids. Trimming removed 1 base at V and 3 bases at J, with 13 bases between. The CDR3 sequence is CASSQARRSLGNTIYF. DNA of the CDR3: TGTGCCAGCAGCCAAGCGAGGAGGTCGCTTGGAAACACCATATATTTT.

The genes are TRBV19 and TRBJ1-1; D call uncertain. Germline V CDR1 and CDR2: LNHDA, SQIVND (reference sequence). The CDR3 is made up of 12 amino acids. The V gene lost 5 bases and the J gene lost 1 base, with 5 bases spanning the gap. The CDR3 DNA is TGTGCCAGTAGTGGCCGGAACACTGAAGCTTTCTTT. This translates into CASSGRNTEAFF.

The chain is built from TRBV2 and TRBJ1-2; no firm D call. The CDR3 runs 13 residues. V lost 7 bases and J 3 bases, leaving 12 bases between the germline ends. CDR1 and CDR2 from the germline V gene are SNHLY and FYNNEI. The CDR3 is CASNKEGYYGYTF. In DNA, the CDR3 is TGTGCCAGCAACAAGGAGGGTTACTATGGCTACACCTTC.

In this sample, this clone turned up a few times. The chain is built from TRBV19 and TRBJ2-2, with D possibly matching TRBD1 (5 bases). CDR1 is LNHDA and CDR2 is SQIVND in the germline V gene (reference sequence). V lost 7 bases and J 3 bases, leaving 12 bases between the germline ends. This CDR3 has 14 residues. CDR3 sequence reads: CASKTVGDTGELFF. The DNA for the CDR3 is TGTGCCAGTAAGACGGTAGGGGACACCGGGGAGCTGTTTTTT. The whole variable domain, remainder taken from reference TRBV19 and TRBJ2-2, is DGGITQSPKYLFRKEGQNVTLSCEQNLNHDAMYWYRQDPGQGLRLIYYSQIVNDFQKGDIAEGYSVSREKKESFPLTVTSAQKNPTAFYLCASKTVGDTGELFFGEGSRLTVL.